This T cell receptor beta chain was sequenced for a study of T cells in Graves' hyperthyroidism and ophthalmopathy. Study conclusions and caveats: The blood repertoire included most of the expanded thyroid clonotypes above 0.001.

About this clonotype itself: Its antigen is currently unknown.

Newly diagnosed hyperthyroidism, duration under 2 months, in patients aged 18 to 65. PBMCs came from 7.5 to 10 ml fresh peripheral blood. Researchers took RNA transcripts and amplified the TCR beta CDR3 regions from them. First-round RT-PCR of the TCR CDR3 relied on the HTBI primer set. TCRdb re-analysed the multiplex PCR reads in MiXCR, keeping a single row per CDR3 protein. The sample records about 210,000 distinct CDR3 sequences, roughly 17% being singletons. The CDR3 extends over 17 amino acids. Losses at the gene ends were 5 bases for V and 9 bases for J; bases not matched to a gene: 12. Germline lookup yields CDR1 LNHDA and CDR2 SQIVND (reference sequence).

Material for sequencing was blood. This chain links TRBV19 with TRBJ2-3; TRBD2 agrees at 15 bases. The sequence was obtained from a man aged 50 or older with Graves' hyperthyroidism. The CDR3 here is CASSPWTSGRVEKTQYF. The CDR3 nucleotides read TGTGCCAGTAGTCCGTGGACTAGCGGGAGGGTGGAAAAGACGCAGTATTTT.